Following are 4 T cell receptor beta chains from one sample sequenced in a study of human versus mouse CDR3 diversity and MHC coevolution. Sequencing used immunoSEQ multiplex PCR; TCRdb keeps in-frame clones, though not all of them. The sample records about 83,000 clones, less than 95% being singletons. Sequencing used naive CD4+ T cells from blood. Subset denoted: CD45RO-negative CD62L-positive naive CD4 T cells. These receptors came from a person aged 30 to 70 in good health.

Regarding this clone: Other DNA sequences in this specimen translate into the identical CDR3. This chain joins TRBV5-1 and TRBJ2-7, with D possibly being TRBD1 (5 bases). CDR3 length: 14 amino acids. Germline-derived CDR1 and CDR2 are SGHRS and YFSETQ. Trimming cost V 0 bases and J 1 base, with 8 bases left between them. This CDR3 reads CASSLGQGSYEQYF. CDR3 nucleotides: TGCGCCAGCAGCTTGGGGCAGGGATCCTACGAGCAGTACTTC. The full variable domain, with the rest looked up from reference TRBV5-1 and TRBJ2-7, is KAGVTQTPRYLIKTRGQQVTLSCSPISGHRSVSWYQQTPGQGLQFLFEYFSETQRNKGNFPGRFSGRQFSNSRSEMNVSTLELGDSALYLCASSLGQGSYEQYFGPGTRLTVT.

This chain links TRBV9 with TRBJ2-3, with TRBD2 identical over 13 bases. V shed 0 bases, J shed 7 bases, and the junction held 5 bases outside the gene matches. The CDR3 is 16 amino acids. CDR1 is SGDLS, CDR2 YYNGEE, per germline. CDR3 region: CASSVGGTSGMYTQYF. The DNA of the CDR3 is TGTGCCAGCAGCGTAGGGGGGACTAGCGGGATGTATACGCAGTATTTT.

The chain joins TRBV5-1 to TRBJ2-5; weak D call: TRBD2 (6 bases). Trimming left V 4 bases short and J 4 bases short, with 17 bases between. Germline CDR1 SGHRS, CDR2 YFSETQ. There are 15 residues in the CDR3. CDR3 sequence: CASSRRRGRLETQYF. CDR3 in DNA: TGCGCCAGCAGCCGGCGGAGGGGACGGTTAGAGACCCAGTACTTC. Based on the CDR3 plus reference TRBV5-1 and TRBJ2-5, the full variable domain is KAGVTQTPRYLIKTRGQQVTLSCSPISGHRSVSWYQQTPGQGLQFLFEYFSETQRNKGNFPGRFSGRQFSNSRSEMNVSTLELGDSALYLCASSRRRGRLETQYFGPGTRLLVL.

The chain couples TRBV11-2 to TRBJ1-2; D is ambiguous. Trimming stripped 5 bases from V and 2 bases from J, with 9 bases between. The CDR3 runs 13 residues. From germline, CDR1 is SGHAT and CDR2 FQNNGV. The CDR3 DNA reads TGTGCCAGCAGCCCCTCAACAAACTATGGCTACACCTTC. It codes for CASSPSTNYGYTF. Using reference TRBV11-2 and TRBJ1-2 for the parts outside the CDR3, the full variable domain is EAGVAQSPRYKIIEKRQSVAFWCNPISGHATLYWYQQILGQGPKLLIQFQNNGVVDDSQLPKDRFSAERLKGVDSTLKIQPAKLEDSAVYLCASSPSTNYGYTFGSGTRLTVV.